This entry features one T cell receptor beta chain sequence. Its specificity is not known. The source of the sample is a study of shared clonotypes between healthy human individuals. General study points: Donor scarcity curtailed the genetic and exposure-history diversity represented herein.

Nashville, Tennessee was home to all donors, who were Caucasian adults. The CDR3 runs 17 residues. V lost 1 base, J lost 0 bases, and 6 bases stayed unmatched. Germline V CDR1 and CDR2: SGHRS, YFSETQ. At a deep level, the assay was run. The method was immunoSEQ multiplex PCR; TCRdb's version includes in-frame clones alone and lacks a portion of them. The profile shows about 520,000 clones, approximately 80% of them singletons. The rearrangement joins TRBV5-1 to TRBJ2-7, with 11 bases matching TRBD2. The source is a woman aged 40 to 55 in good health. Some clones in this sample may be carry-over from other donors' samples. Material: PBMCs. CDR3 in DNA: TGCGCCAGCAGCTTGACTAGCGGGAGCACTTCCTCCTACGAGCAGTACTTC. As protein: CASSLTSGSTSSYEQYF. Complete variable domain (other parts from reference TRBV5-1 and TRBJ2-7): KAGVTQTPRYLIKTRGQQVTLSCSPISGHRSVSWYQQTPGQGLQFLFEYFSETQRNKGNFPGRFSGRQFSNSRSEMNVSTLELGDSALYLCASSLTSGSTSSYEQYFGPGTRLTVT.